The rows below give T cell receptor beta chains drawn from one sample of a study of T-cell memory formation after mild COVID-19. Each CDR3 protein gets one entry after TCRdb re-called the 5' RACE reads with MiXCR. The sample holds approximately 40,000 distinct CDR3 sequences, more than 9.5% seen once. The material sequenced was PBMCs or a T cell subset sorted from them (not recorded which). These receptors were taken from a man younger than 35 who had mild COVID-19 (a few samples of this study predate the infection). Cell type and time point are not known. Each CDR3 is given with its conserved first and last residue. D genes are given only for firm matches. The listing skips clone size in some rows; elsewhere it reads once, few, many or a size class.

j_gene,d_gene,v_gene,abundance,CDR3aa,CDR3nt
TRBJ2-5,TRBD2,TRBV18,many,CASSPPSSGGQETQYF,TGTGCCAGCTCACCACCGTCTAGCGGGGGACAAGAGACCCAGTACTTC
TRBJ2-1,-,TRBV11-2,many,CASSSGGRSYNEQFF,TGTGCCAGCAGCTCCGGGGGACGCTCCTACAATGAGCAGTTCTTC
TRBJ1-2,-,TRBV7-2,few,CASSLAGGETGYTF,TGTGCCAGCAGCTTAGCGGGGGGAGAAACTGGCTACACCTTC
TRBJ2-3,-,TRBV7-2,once,CASSLAREADTQYF,TGTGCCAGCAGCTTAGCGCGAGAGGCGGATACGCAGTATTTT
TRBJ2-1,TRBD2,TRBV20-1,many,CSADLGLAGVYNEQFF,TGCAGTGCGGACCTGGGACTAGCGGGGGTTTACAATGAGCAGTTCTTC
TRBJ2-1,TRBD1,TRBV12-3/TRBV12-4,many,CASTLGQGNYNEQFF,TGTGCCAGCACCTTAGGACAGGGGAACTACAATGAGCAGTTCTTC
TRBJ2-3,-,TRBV7-3,many,CASSLMASDTQYF,TGTGCCAGCAGCTTAATGGCATCAGATACGCAGTATTTT
TRBJ1-2,-,TRBV7-2,-,CASSPPGGYYGYTF,TGTGCCAGCAGCCCCCCTGGCGGGTACTATGGCTACACCTTC
TRBJ2-7,-,TRBV4-2,-,CASSRTGTTYEQYF,TGTGCCAGCAGTCGAACGGGGACCACCTACGAGCAGTACTTC
TRBJ2-3,-,TRBV6-5,few,CASSHGTSTDTQYF,TGTGCCAGCAGTCACGGGACCAGCACAGATACGCAGTATTTT
TRBJ1-2,TRBD1,TRBV11-2,many,CASSRLTGINYGYTF,TGTGCCAGCAGCCGACTGACAGGGATTAACTATGGCTACACCTTC
TRBJ2-3,TRBD2,TRBV5-1,medium-sized,CASSLAGGAGVTTDTQYF,TGCGCCAGCAGCTTGGCCGGGGGAGCGGGGGTTACCACAGATACGCAGTATTTT
TRBJ2-1,TRBD2,TRBV6-5,many,CASSQRTSGGVEQFF,TGTGCCAGCAGTCAAAGGACTAGCGGGGGAGTGGAGCAGTTCTTC
TRBJ2-5,TRBD1,TRBV25-1,medium-sized,CASSQPTGGGETQYF,TGTGCCAGCAGTCAGCCGACAGGGGGCGGAGAGACCCAGTACTTC
TRBJ2-3,-,TRBV7-3,-,CASSLGDDTDTQYF,TGTGCCAGCAGCTTAGGGGACGACACAGATACGCAGTATTTT
TRBJ1-4,-,TRBV11-2,many,CASSLAQDEKLFF,TGTGCCAGCAGCTTAGCCCAGGACGAAAAACTGTTTTTT
TRBJ2-5,-,TRBV5-1,many,CASSTEGGRQETQYF,TGCGCCAGCAGCACCGAGGGAGGCCGTCAAGAGACCCAGTACTTC
TRBJ1-1,-,TRBV12-3/TRBV12-4,many,CASSLRGMNTEAFF,TGTGCCAGCAGTTTAAGAGGAATGAACACTGAAGCTTTCTTT
TRBJ2-3,TRBD2,TRBV5-6,-,CASSLYKRGLTDTQYF,TGTGCCAGCAGCTTGTATAAGCGGGGACTCACAGATACGCAGTATTTT
TRBJ2-1,-,TRBV5-1,-,CASSLEPQGRNEQFF,TGCGCCAGCAGCTTGGAACCCCAGGGGCGGAATGAGCAGTTCTTC
TRBJ1-1,-,TRBV7-6,many,CASSSFRGNTEAFF,TGTGCCAGCAGCTCGTTCAGGGGGAACACTGAAGCTTTCTTT
TRBJ2-1,-,TRBV7-2,many,CASSISDYEQFF,TGTGCCAGCAGCATCAGCGACTACGAGCAGTTCTTC
TRBJ2-3,TRBD2,TRBV4-1,many,CASSQENRLAGGGQYF,TGCGCCAGCAGCCAAGAAAATCGGCTAGCGGGGGGCGGGCAGTATTTT
TRBJ2-5,-,TRBV24-1,many,CATSDSDGSGRGTQYF,TGTGCCACCAGTGATTCCGATGGGAGCGGGCGCGGGACCCAGTACTTC
TRBJ1-5,TRBD1,TRBV12-5,many,CASGPQGAYQPQHF,TGTGCTAGTGGTCCGCAGGGGGCTTATCAGCCCCAGCATTTT
TRBJ1-2,-,TRBV5-1,-,CASSLTGTSRADGYTF,TGCGCCAGCAGCTTGACAGGGACTTCGAGAGCTGATGGCTACACCTTC
TRBJ2-5,-,TRBV5-1,many,CASSFFGGRETQYF,TGCGCCAGCAGCTTTTTCGGGGGCCGAGAGACCCAGTACTTC
TRBJ2-1,-,TRBV7-9,-,CASSPRGVNNEQFF,TGTGCCAGCAGCCCCCGTGGGGTCAACAATGAGCAGTTCTTC
TRBJ2-3,-,TRBV19,-,CASLQGSTDTQYF,TGTGCCAGTTTACAGGGTAGCACAGATACGCAGTATTTT
TRBJ2-5,-,TRBV2,many,CAERGAGETQYF,TGTGCCGAGAGGGGCGCCGGAGAGACCCAGTACTTC
TRBJ1-1,-,TRBV20-1,many,CSATYNTEAFF,TGCAGTGCTACCTATAACACTGAAGCTTTCTTT
TRBJ1-1,-,TRBV7-9,many,CASTFLNTEAFF,TGTGCCAGCACCTTCTTGAACACTGAAGCTTTCTTT
TRBJ2-1,-,TRBV27,-,CASRDDVTRNEQFF,TGTGCCAGCAGAGATGACGTAACCCGGAATGAGCAGTTCTTC
TRBJ1-1,-,TRBV20-1,many,CSACLIGTEAFF,TGCAGTGCATGCTTGATAGGGACTGAAGCTTTCTTT
TRBJ2-1,-,TRBV6-5,-,CANTPRGNEQFF,TGTGCCAATACTCCCAGGGGCAATGAGCAGTTCTTC
TRBJ1-1,TRBD1,TRBV7-2,many,CASSPWTGWWTEAFF,TGTGCCAGCAGCCCCTGGACAGGGTGGTGGACTGAAGCTTTCTTT
TRBJ2-1,-,TRBV6-2/TRBV6-3,medium-sized,CASSLWGAEQFF,TGTGCCAGCAGTTTATGGGGGGCTGAGCAGTTCTTC
TRBJ2-6,-,TRBV4-1,-,CASSQEQGPRSGANVLTF,TGCGCCAGCAGCCAAGAACAGGGCCCTCGCTCTGGGGCCAACGTCCTGACTTTC
TRBJ2-7,TRBD2,TRBV5-1,-,CASGLRDGGNEQYF,TGCGCCAGCGGACTCCGGGACGGGGGGAACGAGCAGTACTTC
TRBJ1-2,TRBD1,TRBV20-1,many,CSARGRIGQGDPYGYTF,TGCAGTGCTAGAGGTCGGATCGGACAGGGGGATCCCTATGGCTACACCTTC
TRBJ1-5,-,TRBV5-8,few,CASSFEGYSNQPQHF,TGTGCCAGCAGCTTCGAGGGCTATAGCAATCAGCCCCAGCATTTT
TRBJ2-1,TRBD1,TRBV12-3/TRBV12-4,few,CASSPNGQGAYNEQFF,TGTGCCAGCAGTCCAAACGGACAGGGGGCCTACAATGAGCAGTTCTTC
TRBJ1-4,-,TRBV4-3,many,CASSQVQGKLFF,TGCGCCAGCAGCCAAGTACAGGGAAAACTGTTTTTT
TRBJ1-2,-,TRBV7-9,many,CASSLSRTGAGYTF,TGTGCCAGCAGCTTATCGCGGACCGGGGCTGGCTACACCTTC
TRBJ2-1,-,TRBV5-1,many,CASSFTLGGVSYNEQFF,TGCGCCAGCAGCTTTACGTTAGGGGGGGTCTCCTACAATGAGCAGTTCTTC
TRBJ2-1,TRBD2,TRBV20-1,many,CSARDSAGAYNEQFF,TGCAGTGCTAGAGATTCGGCGGGAGCCTACAATGAGCAGTTCTTC
TRBJ1-4,-,TRBV20-1,many,CSASQRGTNEKLFF,TGCAGTGCTTCACAAAGGGGCACTAATGAAAAACTGTTTTTT
TRBJ2-5,-,TRBV7-2,many,CASSFRQGLTQETQYF,TGTGCCAGCAGCTTCAGGCAGGGGCTCACCCAAGAGACCCAGTACTTC
TRBJ2-2,-,TRBV27,many,CASSLSPTREELFF,TGTGCCAGCAGTTTATCCCCAACGCGAGAGGAGCTGTTTTTT